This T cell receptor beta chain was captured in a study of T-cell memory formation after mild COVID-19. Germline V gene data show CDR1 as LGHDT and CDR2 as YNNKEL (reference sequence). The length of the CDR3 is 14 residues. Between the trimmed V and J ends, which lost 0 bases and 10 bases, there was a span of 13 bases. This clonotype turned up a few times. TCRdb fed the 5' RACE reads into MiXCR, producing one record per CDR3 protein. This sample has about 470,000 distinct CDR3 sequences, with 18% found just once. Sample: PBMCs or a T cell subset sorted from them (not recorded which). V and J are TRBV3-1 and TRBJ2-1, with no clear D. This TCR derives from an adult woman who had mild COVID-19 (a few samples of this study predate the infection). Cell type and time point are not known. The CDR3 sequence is CASSQDDASDEQFF. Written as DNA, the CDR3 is TGTGCCAGCAGCCAAGACGACGCTTCTGACGAGCAGTTCTTC.